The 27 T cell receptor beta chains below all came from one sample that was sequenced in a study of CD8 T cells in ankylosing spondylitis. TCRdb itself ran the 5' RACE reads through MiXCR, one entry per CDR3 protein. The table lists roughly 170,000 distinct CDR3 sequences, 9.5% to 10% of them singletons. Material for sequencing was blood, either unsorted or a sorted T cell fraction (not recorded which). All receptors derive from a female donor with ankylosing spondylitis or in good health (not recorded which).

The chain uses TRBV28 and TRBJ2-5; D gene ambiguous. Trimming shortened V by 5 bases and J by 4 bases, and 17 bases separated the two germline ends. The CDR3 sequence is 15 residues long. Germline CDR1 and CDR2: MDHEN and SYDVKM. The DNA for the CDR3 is TGTGCCAGCAGTCCCCGCGGACCCCGAGTAGAGACCCAGTACTTC. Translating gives CASSPRGPRVETQYF.

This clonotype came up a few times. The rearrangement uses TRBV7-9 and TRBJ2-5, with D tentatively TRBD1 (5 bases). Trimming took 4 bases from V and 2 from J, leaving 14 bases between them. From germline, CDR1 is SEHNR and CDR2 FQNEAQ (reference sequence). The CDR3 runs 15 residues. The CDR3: CASSSTENTQETQYF. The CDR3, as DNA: TGTGCCAGCAGCTCGACAGAAAATACACAAGAGACCCAGTACTTC.

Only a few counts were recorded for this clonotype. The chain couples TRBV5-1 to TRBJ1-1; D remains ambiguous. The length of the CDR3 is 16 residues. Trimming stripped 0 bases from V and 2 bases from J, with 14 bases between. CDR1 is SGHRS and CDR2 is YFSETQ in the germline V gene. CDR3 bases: TGCGCCAGCAGCTTGGAATTGGTGGGTAGTAACACTGAAGCTTTCTTT. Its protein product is CASSLELVGSNTEAFF. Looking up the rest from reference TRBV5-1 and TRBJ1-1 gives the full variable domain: KAGVTQTPRYLIKTRGQQVTLSCSPISGHRSVSWYQQTPGQGLQFLFEYFSETQRNKGNFPGRFSGRQFSNSRSEMNVSTLELGDSALYLCASSLELVGSNTEAFFGQGTRLTVV.

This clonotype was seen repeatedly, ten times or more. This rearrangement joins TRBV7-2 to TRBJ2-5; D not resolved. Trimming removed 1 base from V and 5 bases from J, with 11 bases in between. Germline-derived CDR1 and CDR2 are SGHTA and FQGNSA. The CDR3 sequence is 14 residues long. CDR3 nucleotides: TGTGCCAGCAGCTTAGGGCCCCCCGGGGAGACCCAGTACTTC. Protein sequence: CASSLGPPGETQYF.

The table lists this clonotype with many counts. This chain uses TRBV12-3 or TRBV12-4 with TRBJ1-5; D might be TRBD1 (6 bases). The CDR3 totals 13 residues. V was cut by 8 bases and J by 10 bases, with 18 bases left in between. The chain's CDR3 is CASGDTLSGPQHF. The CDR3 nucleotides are TGTGCCAGCGGGGACACACTCTCCGGACCCCAGCATTTT.

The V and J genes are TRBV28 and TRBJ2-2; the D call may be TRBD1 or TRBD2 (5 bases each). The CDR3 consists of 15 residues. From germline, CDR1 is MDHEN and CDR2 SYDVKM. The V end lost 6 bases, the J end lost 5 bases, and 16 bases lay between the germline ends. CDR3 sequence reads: CASSSQRGSTGELFF. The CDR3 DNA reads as TGTGCCAGCAGCTCACAACGGGGCTCAACCGGGGAGCTGTTTTTT.

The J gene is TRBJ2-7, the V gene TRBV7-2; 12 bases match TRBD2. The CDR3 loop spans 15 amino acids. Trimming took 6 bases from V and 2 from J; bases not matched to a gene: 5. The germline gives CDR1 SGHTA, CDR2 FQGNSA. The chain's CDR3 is CASSSGLAGPYEQYF. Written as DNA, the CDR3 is TGTGCCAGCAGTTCGGGACTAGCGGGCCCCTACGAGCAGTACTTC.

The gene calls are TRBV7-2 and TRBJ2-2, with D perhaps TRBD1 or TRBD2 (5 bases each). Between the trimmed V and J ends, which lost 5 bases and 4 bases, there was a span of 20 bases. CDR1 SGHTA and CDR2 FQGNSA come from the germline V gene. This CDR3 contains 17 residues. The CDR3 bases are TGTGCCAGCAGCCTCTCCTATGGGACGTCATCCACCGGGGAGCTGTTTTTT. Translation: CASSLSYGTSSTGELFF.

In DNA form, the CDR3 reads TGTGCCAGCAGCCCAACAGGGGGCAAGTTGGATACGCAGTATTTT. Protein: CASSPTGGKLDTQYF. The chain couples TRBV28 to TRBJ2-3; 9 nucleotides match TRBD1. The V and J ends lost 6 bases and 6 bases, in that order; junction bases with no gene match: 10. This CDR3 spans 15 amino acids. The V gene's germline CDR1 is MDHEN and CDR2 SYDVKM.

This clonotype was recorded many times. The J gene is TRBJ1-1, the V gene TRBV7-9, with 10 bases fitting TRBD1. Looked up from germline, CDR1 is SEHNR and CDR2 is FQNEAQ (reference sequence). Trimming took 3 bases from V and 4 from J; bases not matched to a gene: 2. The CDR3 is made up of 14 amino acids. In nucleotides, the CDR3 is TGTGCCAGCAGCTTGGGACAGGGGACCACTGAAGCTTTCTTT. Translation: CASSLGQGTTEAFF.

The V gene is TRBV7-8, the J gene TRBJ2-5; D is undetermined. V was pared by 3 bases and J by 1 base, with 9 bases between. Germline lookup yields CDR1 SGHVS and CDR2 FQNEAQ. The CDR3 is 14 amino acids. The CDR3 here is CASSLVRIQETQYF. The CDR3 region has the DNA TGTGCCAGCAGCTTGGTGAGGATCCAAGAGACCCAGTACTTC.

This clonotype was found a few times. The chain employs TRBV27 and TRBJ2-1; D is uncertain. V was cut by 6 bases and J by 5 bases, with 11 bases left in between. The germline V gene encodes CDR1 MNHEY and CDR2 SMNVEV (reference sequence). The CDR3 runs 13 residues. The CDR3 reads CASSFSTDNEQFF. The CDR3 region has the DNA TGTGCCAGCAGCTTTAGTACAGACAATGAGCAGTTCTTC.

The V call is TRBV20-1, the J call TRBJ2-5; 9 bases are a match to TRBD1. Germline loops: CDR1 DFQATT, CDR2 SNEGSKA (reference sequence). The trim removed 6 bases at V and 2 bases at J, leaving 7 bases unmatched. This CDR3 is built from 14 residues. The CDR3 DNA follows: TGCAGTGCGCGACAGGGGGGGGGGCAAGAGACCCAGTACTTC. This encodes CSARQGGGQETQYF.

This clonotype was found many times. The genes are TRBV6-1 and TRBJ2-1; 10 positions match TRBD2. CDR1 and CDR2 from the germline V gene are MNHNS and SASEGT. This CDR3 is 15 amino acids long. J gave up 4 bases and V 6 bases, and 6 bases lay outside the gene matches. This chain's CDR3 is CASRPRTSGYNEQFF. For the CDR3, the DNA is TGTGCCAGCAGGCCTCGGACTAGCGGATACAATGAGCAGTTCTTC.

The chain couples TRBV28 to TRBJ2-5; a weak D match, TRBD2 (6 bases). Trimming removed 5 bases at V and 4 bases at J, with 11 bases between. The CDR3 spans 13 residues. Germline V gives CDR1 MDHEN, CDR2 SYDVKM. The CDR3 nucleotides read TGTGCCAGCAGTAGCCCTAGCGCAGAGACCCAGTACTTC. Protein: CASSSPSAETQYF. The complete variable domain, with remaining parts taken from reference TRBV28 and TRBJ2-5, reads DVKVTQSSRYLVKRTGEKVFLECVQDMDHENMFWYRQDPGLGLRLIYFSYDVKMKEKGDIPEGYSVSREKKERFSLILESASTNQTSMYLCASSSPSAETQYFGPGTRLLVL.

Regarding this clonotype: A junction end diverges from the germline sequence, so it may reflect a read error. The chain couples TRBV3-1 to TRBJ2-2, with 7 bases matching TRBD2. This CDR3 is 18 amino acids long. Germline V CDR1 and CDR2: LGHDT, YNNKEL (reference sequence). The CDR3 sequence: CATSKRVGGSQEAGELFF. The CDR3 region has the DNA TGTGCCACCAGCAAGAGGGTTGGCGGGAGCCAAGAGGCCGGGGAGCTGTTTTTT.

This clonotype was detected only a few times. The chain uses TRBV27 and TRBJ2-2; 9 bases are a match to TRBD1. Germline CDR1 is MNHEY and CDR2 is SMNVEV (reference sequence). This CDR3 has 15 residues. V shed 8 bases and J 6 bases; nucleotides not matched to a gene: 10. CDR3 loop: CASSLRDRVPGELFF. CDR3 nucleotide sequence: TGTGCCAGCTCTCTACGGGACAGGGTGCCCGGGGAGCTGTTTTTT.

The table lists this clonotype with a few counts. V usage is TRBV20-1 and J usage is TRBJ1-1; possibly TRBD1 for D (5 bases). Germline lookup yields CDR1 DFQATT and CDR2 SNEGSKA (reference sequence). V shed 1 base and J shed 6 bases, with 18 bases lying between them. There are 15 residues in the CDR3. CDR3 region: CSARVVTRVGSEAFF. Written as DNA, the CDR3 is TGCAGTGCTAGAGTTGTAACCAGGGTCGGGTCTGAAGCTTTCTTT.

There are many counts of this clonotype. CDR3 protein: CASSFVKGRDTEAFF. CDR3 coding DNA: TGTGCCAGCAGTTTCGTAAAGGGGCGAGACACTGAAGCTTTCTTT. This chain links TRBV6-2 or TRBV6-3 with TRBJ1-1, with D tentatively TRBD1 (5 bases). CDR3 length equals 15 residues. Trimming stripped 4 bases from V and 3 bases from J, with 15 bases between. Per the germline V gene, CDR1 is MNHEY and CDR2 is SVGEGT.

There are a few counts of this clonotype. The CDR3 DNA sequence: TGTGCCAGCACCTCGACCCTGACCGATCTCCCTCATGGCTACACCTTC. It codes for CASTSTLTDLPHGYTF. This rearrangement joins TRBV11-2 to TRBJ1-2; D is undetermined. V dropped 7 bases and J dropped 6 bases, with 24 bases sitting between them. Germline loops: CDR1 SGHAT, CDR2 FQNNGV. CDR3 length: 16 amino acids.

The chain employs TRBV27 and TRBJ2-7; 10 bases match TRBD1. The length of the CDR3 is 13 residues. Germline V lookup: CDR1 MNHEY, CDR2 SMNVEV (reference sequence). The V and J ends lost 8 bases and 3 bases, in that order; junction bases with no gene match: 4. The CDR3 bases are TGTGCCAGCGTCCGGGACAGGGGCTACGAGCAGTACTTC. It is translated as CASVRDRGYEQYF.

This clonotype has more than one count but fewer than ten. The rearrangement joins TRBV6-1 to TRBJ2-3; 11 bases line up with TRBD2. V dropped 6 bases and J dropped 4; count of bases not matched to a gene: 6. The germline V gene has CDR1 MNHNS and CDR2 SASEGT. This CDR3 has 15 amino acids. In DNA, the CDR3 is TGTGCCAGCAGAGTAGCGGGAGGGGGCCCAGATACGCAGTATTTT. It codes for CASRVAGGGPDTQYF.

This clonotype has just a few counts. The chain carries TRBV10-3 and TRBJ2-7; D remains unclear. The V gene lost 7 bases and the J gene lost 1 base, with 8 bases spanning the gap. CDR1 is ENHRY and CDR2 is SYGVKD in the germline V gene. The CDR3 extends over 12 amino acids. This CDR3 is CAINTTSYEQYF. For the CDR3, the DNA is TGTGCCATCAATACAACATCCTACGAGCAGTACTTC.

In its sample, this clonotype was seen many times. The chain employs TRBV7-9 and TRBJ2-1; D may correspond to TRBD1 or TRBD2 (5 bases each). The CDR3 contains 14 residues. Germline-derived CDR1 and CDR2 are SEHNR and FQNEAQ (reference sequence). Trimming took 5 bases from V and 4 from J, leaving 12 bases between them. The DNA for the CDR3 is TGTGCCAGCAGCGTGGGACCTCTATACAATGAGCAGTTCTTC. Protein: CASSVGPLYNEQFF. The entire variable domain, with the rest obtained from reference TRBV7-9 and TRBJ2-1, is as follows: DTGVSQNPRHKITKRGQNVTFRCDPISEHNRLYWYRQTLGQGPEFLTYFQNEAQLEKSRLLSDRFSAERPKGSFSTLEIQRTEQGDSAMYLCASSVGPLYNEQFFGPGTRLTVL.

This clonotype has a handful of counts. The CDR3 coding sequence is TGTGCCAGCTCACCCAACGTCGGGGAATCCTTTAATGAGCAGTTCTTC. Protein: CASSPNVGESFNEQFF. The chain couples TRBV18 to TRBJ2-1, with D possibly being TRBD2 (5 bases). Germline lookup yields CDR1 KGHSH and CDR2 LQKENI. This CDR3 has 16 amino acids. The germline V and J ends were trimmed by 3 bases and 7 bases, with 19 bases remaining between them.

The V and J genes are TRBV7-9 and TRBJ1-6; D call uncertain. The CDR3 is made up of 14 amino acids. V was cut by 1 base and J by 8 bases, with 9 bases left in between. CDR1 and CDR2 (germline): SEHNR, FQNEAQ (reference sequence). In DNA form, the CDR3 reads TGTGCCAGCAGCTTAGTAGGGCTGGATTCACCCCTCCACTTT. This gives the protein CASSLVGLDSPLHF.

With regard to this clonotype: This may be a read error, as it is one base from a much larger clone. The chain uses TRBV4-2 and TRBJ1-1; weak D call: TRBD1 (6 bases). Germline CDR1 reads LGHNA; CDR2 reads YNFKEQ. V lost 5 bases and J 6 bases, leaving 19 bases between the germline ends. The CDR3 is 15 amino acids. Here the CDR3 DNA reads TGTGCCAGCAGCGTATCTGGGGGGGCATCCCCTGAAGCTTTCTTT. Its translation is CASSVSGGASPEAFF.